This is a list of T cell receptor beta chains from one sample in a study of blood T cell repertoires in COVID-19. Clones were read by immunoSEQ multiplex PCR, and TCRdb kept only the in-frame ones, dropping some. The table records roughly 200,000 clones, around 80% of them present only once. The sequenced sample consisted of peripheral blood. These receptors all come from an older woman with acute or convalescent COVID-19. The CDR3 runs from the conserved cysteine through the conserved F or W. Each record gives: V gene, D gene, clone size, J gene, CDR3 protein, CDR3 DNA. The D gene is left open where the match is weak. Rows may omit the clone size; those that give it use once, few, many or a size class.

TRBV28	NA	NA	TRBJ1-1	CASSFFETQNTEAFF	TGTGCCAGCAGTTTCTTCGAAACTCAGAACACTGAAGCTTTCTTT
TRBV28	TRBD2	NA	TRBJ2-1	CASSPTIAGGLVNEQFF	TGTGCCAGCAGTCCAACCATAGCGGGAGGGCTTGTCAATGAGCAGTTCTTC
TRBV5-5	NA	NA	TRBJ1-1	CASRPPGVYREAFF	TGTGCCAGCAGACCACCAGGGGTCTACAGGGAAGCTTTCTTT
TRBV3-1/TRBV3-2	TRBD2	NA	TRBJ2-2	CASAMEGGGLFF	TGTGCCAGCGCCATGGAGGGCGGGGGGCTGTTTTTT
TRBV11-2	TRBD2	NA	TRBJ2-2	CASSLGSAGVGPGELFF	TGTGCCAGCAGCTTAGGTTCGGCGGGAGTAGGGCCCGGGGAGCTGTTTTTT
TRBV4-1	TRBD2	NA	TRBJ2-1	CASSQDPGLSFDEQFF	TGCGCCAGCAGCCAAGATCCGGGACTATCCTTTGATGAGCAGTTCTTC
TRBV18	TRBD1	NA	TRBJ2-1	CASSLSGQDNEQFF	TGTGCCAGCTCCCTCTCGGGACAGGACAATGAGCAGTTCTTC
TRBV6-6	NA	NA	TRBJ2-3	CASSIEADTQYF	TGTGCCAGCAGTATAGAAGCAGATACGCAGTATTTT
TRBV7-2	TRBD1	NA	TRBJ1-6	CASSGQGAVSPLHF	TGTGCCAGCAGCGGACAGGGGGCGGTTTCACCCCTCCACTTT
TRBV7-9	NA	NA	TRBJ1-1	CASRTTGPNTEAFF	TGTGCCAGCAGAACCACAGGGCCGAACACTGAAGCTTTCTTT
TRBV30	NA	NA	TRBJ2-1	CAWTAGSSYNEQFF	TGTGCCTGGACCGCGGGGAGCTCCTACAATGAGCAGTTCTTC
TRBV24-1	NA	NA	TRBJ2-2	CATSDGALIGTGELFF	TGTGCCACCAGTGATGGAGCTCTAATCGGGACCGGGGAGCTGTTTTTT
TRBV7-2	NA	NA	TRBJ1-3	CASSLVAGDSGNTIYF	TGTGCCAGCAGCTTAGTAGCGGGTGACTCTGGAAACACCATATATTTT
TRBV2	TRBD1	NA	TRBJ1-5	CASSGTGMLQPQHF	TGTGCCAGCAGCGGGACAGGGATGCTCCAGCCCCAGCATTTT
TRBV7-8	TRBD2	NA	TRBJ2-1	CASSLAVAGSSYNEQFF	TGTGCCAGCAGCTTAGCAGTAGCGGGAAGCTCCTACAATGAGCAGTTCTTC
TRBV6-5	NA	NA	TRBJ2-1	CASSYSRGGNEQFF	TGTGCCAGCAGTTACTCCAGGGGTGGGAATGAGCAGTTCTTC
TRBV19	TRBD2	NA	TRBJ2-1	CASSTTLAGGLKFF	TGTGCCAGTAGTACCACACTAGCGGGAGGGTTGAAATTCTTC
TRBV5-4	NA	NA	TRBJ2-7	CASSLVAGQGEQYF	TGTGCCAGCAGCTTGGTGGCGGGCCAGGGGGAGCAGTACTTC
TRBV3-1/TRBV3-2	NA	NA	TRBJ2-1	CASSQDSLSGYNEQFF	TGTGCCAGCAGCCAAGATTCCTTGAGCGGATACAATGAGCAGTTCTTC
TRBV2	TRBD2	many	TRBJ2-2	CASSLSGANTGELFF	TGTGCCAGCAGTCTTAGCGGGGCGAACACCGGGGAGCTGTTTTTT
TRBV6-5	NA	NA	TRBJ1-1	CASSYAGPAGTEAFF	TGTGCCAGCAGTTACGCGGGTCCCGCGGGCACTGAAGCTTTCTTT